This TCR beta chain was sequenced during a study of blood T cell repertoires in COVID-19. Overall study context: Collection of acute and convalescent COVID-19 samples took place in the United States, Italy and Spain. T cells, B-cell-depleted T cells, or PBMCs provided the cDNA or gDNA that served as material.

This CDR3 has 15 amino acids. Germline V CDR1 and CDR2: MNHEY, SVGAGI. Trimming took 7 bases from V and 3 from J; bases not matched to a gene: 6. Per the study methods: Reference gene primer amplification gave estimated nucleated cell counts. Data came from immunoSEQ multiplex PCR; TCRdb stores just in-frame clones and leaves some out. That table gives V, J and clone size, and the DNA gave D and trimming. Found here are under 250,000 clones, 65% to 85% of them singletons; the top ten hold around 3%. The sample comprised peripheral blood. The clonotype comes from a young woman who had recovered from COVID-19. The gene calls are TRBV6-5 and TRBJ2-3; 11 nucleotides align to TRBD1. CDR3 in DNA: TGTGCCAGCAATTCGGGACAGGGGGTAACAGATACGCAGTATTTT. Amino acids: CASNSGQGVTDTQYF.